This T cell receptor (beta chain) was sequenced during a study of beta chain features in type 1 diabetes. Looking at the study overall: Examination covered around 110 million sorted cells spanning all samples.

The whole isolated RNA underwent reverse transcription, so sequencing captured expressed TCRB transcripts. Produced via immunoSEQ multiplex PCR; TCRdb's table is partial and in-frame only. The sample has hundreds of thousands of clones, around an eighth seen once. Findings of the study overall: The influence of HLA type on TCRB rearrangement stayed undetermined. The study found moderately but significantly shorter TCRB CDR3s in all four CD4+ subsets of Type 1 diabetes patients. For patients, the naive, central memory and Treg TCRB repertoires appeared more alike than for healthy donors.

CDR3 length equals 19 residues. In germline, CDR1 is SGHAT, CDR2 FQNNGV. Trimming removed 2 bases from V and 2 bases from J, with 25 bases in between. This clone was counted a few times. Its antigen is unidentified. The chain links TRBV11-2 to TRBJ2-7; D not resolved. The material sequenced was naive CD4+ T cells from blood. This sequence originates from a man between 18 and 29 years old with type 1 diabetes. The CDR3 is CASSLKVPRPSTITYEQYF. The CDR3 DNA reads TGTGCCAGCAGCTTAAAGGTACCGAGGCCTTCAACTATAACCTACGAGCAGTACTTC.